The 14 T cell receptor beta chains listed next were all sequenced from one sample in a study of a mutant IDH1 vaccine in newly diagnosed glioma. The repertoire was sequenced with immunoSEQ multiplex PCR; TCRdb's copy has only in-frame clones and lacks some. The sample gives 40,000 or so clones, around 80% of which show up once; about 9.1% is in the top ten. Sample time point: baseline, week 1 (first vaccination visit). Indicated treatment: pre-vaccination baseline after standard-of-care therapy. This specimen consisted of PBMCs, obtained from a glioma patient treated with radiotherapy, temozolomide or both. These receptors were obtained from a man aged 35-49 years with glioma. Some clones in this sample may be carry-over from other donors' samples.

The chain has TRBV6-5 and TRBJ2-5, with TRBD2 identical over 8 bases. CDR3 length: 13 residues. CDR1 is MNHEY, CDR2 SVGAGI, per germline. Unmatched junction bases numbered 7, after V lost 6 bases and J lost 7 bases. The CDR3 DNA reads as TGTGCCAGCAGGGGGAGCCGGGGGGGGACCCAGTACTTC. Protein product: CASRGSRGGTQYF.

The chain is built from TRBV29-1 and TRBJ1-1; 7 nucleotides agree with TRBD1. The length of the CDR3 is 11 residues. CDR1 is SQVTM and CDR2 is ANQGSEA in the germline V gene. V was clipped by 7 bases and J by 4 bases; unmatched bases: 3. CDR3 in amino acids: CSAPGGTEAFF. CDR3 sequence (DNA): TGCAGCGCTCCAGGGGGCACTGAAGCTTTCTTT.

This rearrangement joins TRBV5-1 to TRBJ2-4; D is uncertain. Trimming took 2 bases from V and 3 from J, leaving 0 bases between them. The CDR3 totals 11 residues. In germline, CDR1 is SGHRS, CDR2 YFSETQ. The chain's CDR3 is CASSFKNIQYF. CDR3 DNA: TGCGCCAGCAGCTTCAAAAACATTCAGTACTTC.

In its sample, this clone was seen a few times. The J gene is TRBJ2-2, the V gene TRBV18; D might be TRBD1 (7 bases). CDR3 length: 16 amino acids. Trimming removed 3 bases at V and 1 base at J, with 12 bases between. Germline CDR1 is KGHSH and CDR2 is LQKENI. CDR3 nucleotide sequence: TGTGCCAGCTCACCGTGGAGGGGGCAGAACACCGGGGAGCTGTTTTTT. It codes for CASSPWRGQNTGELFF.

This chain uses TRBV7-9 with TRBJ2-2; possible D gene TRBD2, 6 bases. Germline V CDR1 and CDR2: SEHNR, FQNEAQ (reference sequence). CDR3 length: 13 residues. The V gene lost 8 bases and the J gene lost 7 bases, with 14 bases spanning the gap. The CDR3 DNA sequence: TGTGCCAGCGGACTCCGGGGGTTCGGGGAGCTGTTTTTT. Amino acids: CASGLRGFGELFF.

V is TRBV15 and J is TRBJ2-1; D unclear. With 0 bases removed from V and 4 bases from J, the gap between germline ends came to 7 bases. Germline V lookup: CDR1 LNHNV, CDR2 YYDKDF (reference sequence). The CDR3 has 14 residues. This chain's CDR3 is CATSRDRYYNEQFF. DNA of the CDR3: TGTGCCACCAGCAGAGATCGATATTACAATGAGCAGTTCTTC.

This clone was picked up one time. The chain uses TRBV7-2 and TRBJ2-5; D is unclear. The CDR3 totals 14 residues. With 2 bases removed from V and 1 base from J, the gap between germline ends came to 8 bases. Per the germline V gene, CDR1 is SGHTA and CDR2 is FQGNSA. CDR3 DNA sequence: TGTGCCAGCAGCTTAAGGTCGTCCCAAGAGACCCAGTACTTC. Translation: CASSLRSSQETQYF.

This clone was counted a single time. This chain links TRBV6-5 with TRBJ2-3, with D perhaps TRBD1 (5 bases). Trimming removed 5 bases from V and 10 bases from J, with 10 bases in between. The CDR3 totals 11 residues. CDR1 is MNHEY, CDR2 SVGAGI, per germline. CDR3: CASSSSRAQYF. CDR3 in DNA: TGTGCCAGCAGTAGCTCCAGGGCGCAGTATTTT.

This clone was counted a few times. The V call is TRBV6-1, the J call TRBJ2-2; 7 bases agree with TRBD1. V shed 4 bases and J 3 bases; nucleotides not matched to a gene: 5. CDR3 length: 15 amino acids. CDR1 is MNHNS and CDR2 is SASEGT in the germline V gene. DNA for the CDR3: TGTGCCAGCAGTGTAGACAGGGCGGACACCGGGGAGCTGTTTTTT. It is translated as CASSVDRADTGELFF.

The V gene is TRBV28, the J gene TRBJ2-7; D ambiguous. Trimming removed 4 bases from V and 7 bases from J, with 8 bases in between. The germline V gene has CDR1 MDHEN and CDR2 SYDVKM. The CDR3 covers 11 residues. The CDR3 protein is CASSWTGEQYF. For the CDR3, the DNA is TGTGCCAGCAGTTGGACCGGGGAGCAGTACTTC.

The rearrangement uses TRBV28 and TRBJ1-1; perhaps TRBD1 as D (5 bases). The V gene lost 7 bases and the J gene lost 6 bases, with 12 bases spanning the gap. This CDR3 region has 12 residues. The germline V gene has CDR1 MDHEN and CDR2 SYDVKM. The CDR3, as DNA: TGTGCCAGCATCCAAGGCAGGGCTGAAGCTTTCTTT. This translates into CASIQGRAEAFF.

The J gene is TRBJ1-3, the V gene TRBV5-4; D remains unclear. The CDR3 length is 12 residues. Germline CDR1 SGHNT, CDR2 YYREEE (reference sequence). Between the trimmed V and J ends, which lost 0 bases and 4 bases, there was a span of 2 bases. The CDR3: CASSLDGNTIYF. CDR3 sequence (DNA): TGTGCCAGCAGCTTGGACGGAAACACCATATATTTT.

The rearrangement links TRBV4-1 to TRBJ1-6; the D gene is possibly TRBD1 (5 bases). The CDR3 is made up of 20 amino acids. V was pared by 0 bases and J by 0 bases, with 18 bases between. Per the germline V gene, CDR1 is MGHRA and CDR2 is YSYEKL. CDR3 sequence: CASSQDRGHKLSSYNSPLHF. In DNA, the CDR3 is TGCGCCAGCAGCCAAGATAGAGGACACAAGTTGAGCTCCTATAATTCACCCCTCCACTTT.

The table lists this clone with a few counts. CDR3 residues: CSVEWVAGDKDQETQYF. CDR3 nucleotide sequence: TGCAGCGTTGAATGGGTAGCGGGGGATAAGGACCAAGAGACCCAGTACTTC. The chain combines TRBV29-1 with TRBJ2-5; TRBD2 matches 9 bases. The germline gives CDR1 SQVTM, CDR2 ANQGSEA. The CDR3 is made up of 17 amino acids. V dropped 2 bases and J dropped 0; count of bases not matched to a gene: 10. The whole variable domain, filled in from reference TRBV29-1 and TRBJ2-5, reads SAVISQKPSRDICQRGTSLTIQCQVDSQVTMMFWYRQQPGQSLTLIATANQGSEATYESGFVIDKFPISRPNLTFSTLTVSNMSPEDSSIYLCSVEWVAGDKDQETQYFGPGTRLLVL.